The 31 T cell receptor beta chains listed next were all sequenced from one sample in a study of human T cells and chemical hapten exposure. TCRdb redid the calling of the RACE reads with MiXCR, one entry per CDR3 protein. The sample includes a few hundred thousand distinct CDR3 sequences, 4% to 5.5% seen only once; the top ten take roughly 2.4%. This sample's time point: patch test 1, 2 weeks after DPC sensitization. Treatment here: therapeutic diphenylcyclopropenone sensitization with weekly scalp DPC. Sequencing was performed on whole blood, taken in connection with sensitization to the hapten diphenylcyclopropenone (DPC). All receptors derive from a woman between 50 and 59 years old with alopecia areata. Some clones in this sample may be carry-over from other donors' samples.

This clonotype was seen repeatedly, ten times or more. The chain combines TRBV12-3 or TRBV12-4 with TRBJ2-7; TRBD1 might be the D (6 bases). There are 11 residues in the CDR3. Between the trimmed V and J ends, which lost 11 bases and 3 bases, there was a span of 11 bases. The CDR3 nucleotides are TGTGCCTCCAAAGGGGGCTACGAGCAGTACTTC. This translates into CASKGGYEQYF.

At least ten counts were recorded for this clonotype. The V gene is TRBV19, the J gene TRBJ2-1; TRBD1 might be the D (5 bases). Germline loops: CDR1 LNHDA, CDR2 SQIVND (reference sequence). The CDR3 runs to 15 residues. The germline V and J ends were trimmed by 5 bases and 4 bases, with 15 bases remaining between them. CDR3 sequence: CASSAQDTPYNEQFF. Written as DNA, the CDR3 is TGTGCCAGTAGTGCGCAGGACACCCCGTACAATGAGCAGTTCTTC.

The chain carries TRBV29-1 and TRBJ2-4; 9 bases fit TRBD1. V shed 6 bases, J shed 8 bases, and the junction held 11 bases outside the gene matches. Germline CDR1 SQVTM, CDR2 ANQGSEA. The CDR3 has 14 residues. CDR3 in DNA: TGCAGCGTGGTACCGGGACAGGGAGTATACATTCAGTACTTC. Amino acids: CSVVPGQGVYIQYF. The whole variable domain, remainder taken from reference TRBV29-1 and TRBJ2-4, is SAVISQKPSRDICQRGTSLTIQCQVDSQVTMMFWYRQQPGQSLTLIATANQGSEATYESGFVIDKFPISRPNLTFSTLTVSNMSPEDSSIYLCSVVPGQGVYIQYFGAGTRLSVL.

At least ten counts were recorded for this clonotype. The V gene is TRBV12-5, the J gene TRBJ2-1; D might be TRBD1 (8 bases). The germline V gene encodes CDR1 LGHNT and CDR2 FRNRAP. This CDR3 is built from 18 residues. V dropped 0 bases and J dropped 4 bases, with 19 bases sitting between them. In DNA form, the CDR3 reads TGTGCTAGTGGTTTGGTACAGGGGGGGCGGCGAACGTACAATGAGCAGTTCTTC. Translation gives CASGLVQGGRRTYNEQFF. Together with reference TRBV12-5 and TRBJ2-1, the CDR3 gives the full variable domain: DARVTQTPRHKVTEMGQEVTMRCQPILGHNTVFWYRQTMMQGLELLAYFRNRAPLDDSGMPKDRFSAEMPDATLATLKIQPSEPRDSAVYFCASGLVQGGRRTYNEQFFGPGTRLTVL.

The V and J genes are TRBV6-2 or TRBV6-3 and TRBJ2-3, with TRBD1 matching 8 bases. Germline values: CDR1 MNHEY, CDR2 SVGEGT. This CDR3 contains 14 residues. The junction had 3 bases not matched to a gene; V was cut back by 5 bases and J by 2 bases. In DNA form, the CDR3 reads TGTGCCAGCAGTCCGGACAGGGCCACAGATACGCAGTATTTT. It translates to CASSPDRATDTQYF.

In nucleotides, the CDR3 is TGTGCCAGCAGTTACCTGACAGGGCTCGCAGGAAACACCATATATTTT. Its translation: CASSYLTGLAGNTIYF. V is TRBV6-5 and J is TRBJ1-3, with 7 bases lining up with TRBD1. CDR1 is MNHEY, CDR2 SVGAGI, per germline. The trim removed 2 bases at V and 4 bases at J, leaving 8 bases unmatched. The CDR3 contains 16 residues.

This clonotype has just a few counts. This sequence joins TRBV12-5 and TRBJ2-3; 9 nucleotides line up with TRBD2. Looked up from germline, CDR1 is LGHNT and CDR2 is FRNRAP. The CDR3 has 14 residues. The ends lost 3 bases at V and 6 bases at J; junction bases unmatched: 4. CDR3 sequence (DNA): TGTGCTAGTGGTTTCGCTAGCGGGGCCGATACGCAGTATTTT. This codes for CASGFASGADTQYF.

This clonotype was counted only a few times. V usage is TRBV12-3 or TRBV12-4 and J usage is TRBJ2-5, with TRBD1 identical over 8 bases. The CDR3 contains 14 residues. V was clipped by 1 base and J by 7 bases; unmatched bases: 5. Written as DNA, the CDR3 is TGTGCCAGCAGTTTAGGACAGGGGACGGTGACCCAGTACTTC. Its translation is CASSLGQGTVTQYF.

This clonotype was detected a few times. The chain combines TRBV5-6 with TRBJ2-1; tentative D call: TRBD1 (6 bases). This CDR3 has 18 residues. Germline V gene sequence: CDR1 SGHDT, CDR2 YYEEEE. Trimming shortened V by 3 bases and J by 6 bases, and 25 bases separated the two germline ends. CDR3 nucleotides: TGTGCCAGCAGCTCCCTAAAGGGGGACCTTTATATAAGCAATGAGCAGTTCTTC. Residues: CASSSLKGDLYISNEQFF.

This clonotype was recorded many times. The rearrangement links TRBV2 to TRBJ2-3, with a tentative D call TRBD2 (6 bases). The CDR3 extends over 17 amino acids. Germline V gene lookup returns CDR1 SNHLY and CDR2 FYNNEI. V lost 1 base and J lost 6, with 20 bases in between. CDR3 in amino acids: CASSEVQSGRRGDTQYF. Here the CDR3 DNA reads TGTGCCAGCAGTGAAGTCCAGTCGGGCCGTCGGGGGGATACGCAGTATTTT. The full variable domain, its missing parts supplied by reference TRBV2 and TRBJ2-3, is EPEVTQTPSHQVTQMGQEVILRCVPISNHLYFYWYRQILGQKVEFLVSFYNNEISEKSEIFDDQFSVERPDGSNFTLKIRSTKLEDSAMYFCASSEVQSGRRGDTQYFGPGTRLTVL.

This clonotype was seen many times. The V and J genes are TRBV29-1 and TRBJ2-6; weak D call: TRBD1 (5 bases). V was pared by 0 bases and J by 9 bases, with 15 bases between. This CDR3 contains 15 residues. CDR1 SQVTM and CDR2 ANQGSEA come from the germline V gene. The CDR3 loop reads CSVEEDKKVGNVLTF. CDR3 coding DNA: TGCAGCGTTGAAGAGGACAAGAAGGTCGGCAACGTCCTGACTTTC.

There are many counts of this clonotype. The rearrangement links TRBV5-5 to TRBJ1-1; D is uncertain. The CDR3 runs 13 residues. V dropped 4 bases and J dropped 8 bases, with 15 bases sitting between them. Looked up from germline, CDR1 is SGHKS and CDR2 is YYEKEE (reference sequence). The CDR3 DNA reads TGTGCCAGCAGCCCGCGTCAGAGCACCGAAGCTTTCTTT. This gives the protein CASSPRQSTEAFF.

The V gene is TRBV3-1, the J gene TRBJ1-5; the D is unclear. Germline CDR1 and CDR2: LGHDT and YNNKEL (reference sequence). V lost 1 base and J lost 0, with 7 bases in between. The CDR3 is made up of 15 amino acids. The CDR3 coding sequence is TGTGCCAGCAGCCAAGCTTCGAATAGCAATCAGCCCCAGCATTTT. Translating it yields CASSQASNSNQPQHF.

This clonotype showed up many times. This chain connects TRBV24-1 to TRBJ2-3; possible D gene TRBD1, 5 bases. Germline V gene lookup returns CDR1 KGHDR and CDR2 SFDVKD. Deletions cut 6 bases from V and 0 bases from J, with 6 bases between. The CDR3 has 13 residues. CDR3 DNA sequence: TGTGCCACCAGTAGGGGTAGCACAGATACGCAGTATTTT. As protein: CATSRGSTDTQYF.

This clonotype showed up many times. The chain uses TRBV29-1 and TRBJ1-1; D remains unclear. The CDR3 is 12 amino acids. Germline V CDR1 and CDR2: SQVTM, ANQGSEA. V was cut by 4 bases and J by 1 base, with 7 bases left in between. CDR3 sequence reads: CSVVVQNTEAFF. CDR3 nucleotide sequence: TGCAGCGTTGTAGTGCAGAACACTGAAGCTTTCTTT.

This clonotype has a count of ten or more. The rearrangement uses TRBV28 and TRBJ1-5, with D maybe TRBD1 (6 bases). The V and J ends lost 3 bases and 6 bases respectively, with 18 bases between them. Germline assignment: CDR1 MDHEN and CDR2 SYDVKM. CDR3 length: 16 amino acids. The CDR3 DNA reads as TGTGCCAGCAGTTTGGGGCGGGGGCCCGAGGGTCAGCCCCAGCATTTT. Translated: CASSLGRGPEGQPQHF.

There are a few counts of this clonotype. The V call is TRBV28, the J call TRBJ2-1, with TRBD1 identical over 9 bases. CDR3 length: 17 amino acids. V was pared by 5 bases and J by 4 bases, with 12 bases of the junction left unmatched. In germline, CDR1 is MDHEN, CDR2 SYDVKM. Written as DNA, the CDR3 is TGTGCCAGCAGTCTCTGGACAGGGGCCGAGAGTTACAATGAGCAGTTCTTC. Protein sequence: CASSLWTGAESYNEQFF.

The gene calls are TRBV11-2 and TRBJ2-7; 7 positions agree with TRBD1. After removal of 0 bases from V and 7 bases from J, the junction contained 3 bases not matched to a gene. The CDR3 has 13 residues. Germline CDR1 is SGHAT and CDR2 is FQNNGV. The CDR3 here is CASSLESGGEQYF. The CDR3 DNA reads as TGTGCCAGCAGCTTAGAATCAGGGGGAGAGCAGTACTTC.

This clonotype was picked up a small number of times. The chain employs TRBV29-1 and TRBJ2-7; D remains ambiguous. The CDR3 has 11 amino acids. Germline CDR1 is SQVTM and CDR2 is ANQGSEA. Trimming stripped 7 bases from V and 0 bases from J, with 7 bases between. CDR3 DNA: TGCAGCGGCGGAAGCTCCTACGAGCAGTACTTC. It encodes CSGGSSYEQYF.

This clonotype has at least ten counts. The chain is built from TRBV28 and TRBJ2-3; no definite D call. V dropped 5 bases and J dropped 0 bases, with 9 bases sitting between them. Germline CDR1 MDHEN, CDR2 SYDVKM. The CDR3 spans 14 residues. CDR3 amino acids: CASSGRKSTDTQYF. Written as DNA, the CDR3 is TGTGCCAGCAGTGGTCGGAAGAGCACAGATACGCAGTATTTT.

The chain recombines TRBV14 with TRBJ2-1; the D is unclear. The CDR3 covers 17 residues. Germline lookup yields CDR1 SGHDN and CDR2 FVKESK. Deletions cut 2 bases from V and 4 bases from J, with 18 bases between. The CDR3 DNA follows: TGTGCCAGCAGCCAATTCGAGGTCACCTATTCTTACAATGAGCAGTTCTTC. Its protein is CASSQFEVTYSYNEQFF.

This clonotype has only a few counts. The CDR3 DNA reads as TGTGCCAGCACTCCCAGGGGGGGCGGGGCGGACACCATATATTTT. It specifies CASTPRGGGADTIYF. The rearrangement links TRBV6-6 to TRBJ1-3, with 7 bases aligning to TRBD1. This CDR3 spans 15 amino acids. The germline V gene encodes CDR1 MNHNY and CDR2 SVGAGI (reference sequence). V gave up 7 bases and J gave up 8 bases; unmatched junction bases: 14.

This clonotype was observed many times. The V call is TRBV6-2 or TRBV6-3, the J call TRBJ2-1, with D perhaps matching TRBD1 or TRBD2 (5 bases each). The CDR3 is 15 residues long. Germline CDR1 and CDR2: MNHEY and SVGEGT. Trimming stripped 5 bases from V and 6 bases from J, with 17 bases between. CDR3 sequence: CASSATGTGTNEQFF. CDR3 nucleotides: TGTGCCAGCAGTGCGACGGGGACCGGGACCAATGAGCAGTTCTTC.

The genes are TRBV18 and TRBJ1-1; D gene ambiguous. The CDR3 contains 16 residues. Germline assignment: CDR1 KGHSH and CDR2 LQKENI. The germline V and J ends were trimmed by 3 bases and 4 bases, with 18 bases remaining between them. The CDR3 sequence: CASSPSMEGKSTEAFF. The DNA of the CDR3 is TGTGCCAGCTCACCTAGTATGGAGGGCAAGAGCACTGAAGCTTTCTTT. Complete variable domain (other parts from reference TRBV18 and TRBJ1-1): NAGVMQNPRHLVRRRGQEARLRCSPMKGHSHVYWYRQLPEEGLKFMVYLQKENIIDESGMPKERFSAEFPKEGPSILRIQQVVRGDSAAYFCASSPSMEGKSTEAFFGQGTRLTVV.

The CDR3 DNA is TGCGCCAGCAGCCCTTTCCAGGGGGATAATTCACCCCTCCACTTT. Amino acid sequence: CASSPFQGDNSPLHF. This chain connects TRBV4-1 to TRBJ1-6; 7 nucleotides align to TRBD1. The CDR3 is 15 amino acids. Germline trimming cut 4 bases from V and 5 bases from J; bases unmatched to any gene: 5. CDR1 and CDR2 (germline): MGHRA, YSYEKL.

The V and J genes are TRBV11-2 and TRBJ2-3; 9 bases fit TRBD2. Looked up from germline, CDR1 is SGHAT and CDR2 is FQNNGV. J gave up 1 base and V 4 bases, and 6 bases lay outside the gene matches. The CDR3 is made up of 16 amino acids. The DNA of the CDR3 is TGTGCCAGCAGCTCTACTAGCGGGTTCGGCACAGATACGCAGTATTTT. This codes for CASSSTSGFGTDTQYF.

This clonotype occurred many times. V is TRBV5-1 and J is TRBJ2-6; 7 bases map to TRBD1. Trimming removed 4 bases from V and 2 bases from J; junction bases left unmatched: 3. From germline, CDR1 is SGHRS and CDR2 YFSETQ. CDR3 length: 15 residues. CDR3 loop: CASSLDRAGANVLTF. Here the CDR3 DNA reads TGCGCCAGCAGCCTAGACAGGGCTGGGGCCAACGTCCTGACTTTC.

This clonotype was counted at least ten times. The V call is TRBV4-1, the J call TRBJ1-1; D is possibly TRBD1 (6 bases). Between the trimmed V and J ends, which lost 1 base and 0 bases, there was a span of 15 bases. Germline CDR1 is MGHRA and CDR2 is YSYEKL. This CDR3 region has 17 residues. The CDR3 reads CASSQGTERLMNTEAFF. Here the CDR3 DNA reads TGCGCCAGCAGCCAAGGGACAGAAAGACTCATGAACACTGAAGCTTTCTTT.

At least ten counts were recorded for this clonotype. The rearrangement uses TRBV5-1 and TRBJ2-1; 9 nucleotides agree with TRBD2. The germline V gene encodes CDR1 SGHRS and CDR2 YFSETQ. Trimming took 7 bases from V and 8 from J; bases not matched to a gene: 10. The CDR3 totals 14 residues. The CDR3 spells CASGERGAGDEQFF. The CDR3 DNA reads TGCGCCAGCGGAGAGCGGGGGGCGGGCGATGAGCAGTTCTTC.

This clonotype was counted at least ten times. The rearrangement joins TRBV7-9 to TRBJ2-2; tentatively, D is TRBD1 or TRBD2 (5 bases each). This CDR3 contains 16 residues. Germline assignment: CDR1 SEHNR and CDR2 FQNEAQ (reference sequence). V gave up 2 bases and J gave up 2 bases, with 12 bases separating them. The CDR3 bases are TGTGCCAGCAGCTTACCACCGGGACCAAACACCGGGGAGCTGTTTTTT. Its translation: CASSLPPGPNTGELFF.

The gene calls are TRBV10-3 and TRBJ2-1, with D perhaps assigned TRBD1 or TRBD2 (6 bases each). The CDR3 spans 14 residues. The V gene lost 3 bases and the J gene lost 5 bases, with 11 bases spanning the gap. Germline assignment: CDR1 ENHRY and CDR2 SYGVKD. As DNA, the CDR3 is TGTGCCATCAGTGACGGACGGGGGCACAATGAGCAGTTCTTC. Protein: CAISDGRGHNEQFF.